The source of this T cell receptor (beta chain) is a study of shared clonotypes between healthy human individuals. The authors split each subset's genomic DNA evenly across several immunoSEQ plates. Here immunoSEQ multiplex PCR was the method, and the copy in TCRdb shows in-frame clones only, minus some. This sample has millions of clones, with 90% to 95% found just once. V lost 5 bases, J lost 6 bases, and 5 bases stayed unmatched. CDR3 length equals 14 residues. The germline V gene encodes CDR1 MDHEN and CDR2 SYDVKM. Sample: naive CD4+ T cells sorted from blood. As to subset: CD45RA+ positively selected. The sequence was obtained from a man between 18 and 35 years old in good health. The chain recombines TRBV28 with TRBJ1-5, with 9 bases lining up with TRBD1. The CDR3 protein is CASSRTGALQPQHF. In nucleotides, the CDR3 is TGTGCCAGCAGTCGGACAGGGGCTCTTCAGCCCCAGCATTTT.